These 28 T cell receptor beta chains came from one sample sequenced in a study of blood T cell repertoires in COVID-19. Repertoires were generated with immunoSEQ multiplex PCR, while TCRdb's copy carries only in-frame clones and drops some. Of 85,000 to 120,000 clones in the sample, around 90% were seen once. Sequencing was carried out using peripheral blood. The receptors come from a man aged 18 to 29 with acute or convalescent COVID-19.

This chain joins TRBV27 and TRBJ1-5; D remains ambiguous. Deletions cut 2 bases from V and 4 bases from J, with 12 bases between. Germline V gene lookup returns CDR1 MNHEY and CDR2 SMNVEV (reference sequence). The CDR3 sequence is 15 residues long. The CDR3, as DNA: TGTGCCAGCAGTTTAACCACCCTCGGGAATCAGCCCCAGCATTTT. It encodes CASSLTTLGNQPQHF.

The chain recombines TRBV3-1 (or the pseudogene TRBV3-2) with TRBJ2-7; possibly TRBD1 for D (5 bases). CDR1 LGHDT and CDR2 YNNKEL come from the germline V gene (reference sequence). The CDR3 length is 18 residues. V was trimmed by 1 base and J by 0 bases, leaving 19 bases between them. This chain's CDR3 is CASSQARPAGIISYEQYF. The CDR3, as DNA: TGTGCCAGCAGCCAAGCAAGGCCGGCAGGGATTATCTCCTACGAGCAGTACTTC.

The chain uses TRBV7-6 and TRBJ2-5, with 7 bases fitting TRBD2. Losses at the gene ends were 0 bases for V and 0 bases for J; bases not matched to a gene: 1. The CDR3 is 15 residues long. Germline V gene lookup returns CDR1 SGHVS and CDR2 FNYEAQ. CDR3 coding DNA: TGTGCCAGCAGCTTAGCGGGAGGGTACCAAGAGACCCAGTACTTC. Amino acid sequence: CASSLAGGYQETQYF.

The chain employs TRBV11-2 and TRBJ2-3, with D possibly TRBD2 on 7 matching bases. CDR1 SGHAT and CDR2 FQNNGV come from the germline V gene. The V and J ends lost 5 bases and 4 bases respectively, with 19 bases between them. The CDR3 spans 16 residues. The DNA of the CDR3 is TGTGCCAGCAGCCGGGGCGGGGGCGCTTGGGCAGATACGCAGTATTTT. The encoded protein is CASSRGGGAWADTQYF.

The V and J genes are TRBV9 and TRBJ2-3; 12 nucleotides match TRBD2. V lost 0 bases and J lost 5; bases outside the gene matches: 19. CDR1 is SGDLS, CDR2 YYNGEE, per germline. The CDR3 length is 21 residues. This CDR3 is CASSVAPSTGLAGGPGDTQYF. The DNA of the CDR3 is TGTGCCAGCAGCGTAGCCCCCAGTACCGGGCTAGCGGGGGGGCCCGGAGATACGCAGTATTTT.

The V and J genes are TRBV29-1 and TRBJ2-3, with TRBD1 matching 8 bases. The CDR3 is 13 amino acids. Trimming at V came to 6 bases and at J to 3 bases, leaving 5 bases not matched to a gene. Per the germline V gene, CDR1 is SQVTM and CDR2 is ANQGSEA. This chain's CDR3 is CSVARGRTDTQYF. CDR3 DNA sequence: TGCAGCGTCGCCAGGGGGCGTACAGATACGCAGTATTTT.

This chain connects TRBV30 to TRBJ2-1, with a weak D call TRBD2 (5 bases). Per germline, CDR1 GTSNPN and CDR2 SVGIG (reference sequence). Trimming removed 3 bases from V and 9 bases from J, with 9 bases in between. CDR3 length equals 11 residues. Written as DNA, the CDR3 is TGTGCCTGGAGCGGTGGGAGTGAGCAGTTCTTC. Protein product: CAWSGGSEQFF.

This chain connects TRBV4-1 to TRBJ1-6; 9 bases are shared with TRBD1. Trimming removed 3 bases from V and 9 bases from J; junction bases left unmatched: 9. The CDR3 is made up of 16 amino acids. From germline, CDR1 is MGHRA and CDR2 YSYEKL. CDR3 sequence reads: CASSHLPGTGSSPLHF. The CDR3 region has the DNA TGCGCCAGCAGCCACCTACCCGGGACAGGGAGTTCACCCCTCCACTTT.

In this sample, this clone turned up a few times. The rearrangement links TRBV6-1 to TRBJ1-2, with a weak D call TRBD1 (6 bases). The V end lost 1 base, the J end lost 5 bases, and 17 bases lay between the germline ends. Germline values: CDR1 MNHNS, CDR2 SASEGT. The CDR3 totals 16 residues. CDR3 in amino acids: CASSEVATGVPYGYTF. Here the CDR3 DNA reads TGTGCCAGCAGTGAAGTGGCGACAGGAGTACCTTATGGCTACACCTTC.

About this clone itself: At the DNA level, this CDR3 is encoded by other sequences in the same sample as well. J is TRBJ2-7 and V is TRBV19, with 10 positions matching TRBD1. The V gene end was trimmed by 4 bases and the J gene end by 2 bases; junction bases not matched to a gene: 2. The CDR3 totals 14 residues. Germline V CDR1 and CDR2: LNHDA, SQIVND (reference sequence). CDR3 bases: TGTGCCAGTAGTAGCGGGACAGGGGCCTACGAGCAGTACTTC. Translating it yields CASSSGTGAYEQYF.

V usage is TRBV9 and J usage is TRBJ1-1; TRBD1 is a possible D gene (6 bases). Germline values: CDR1 SGDLS, CDR2 YYNGEE. The V and J ends lost 4 bases and 0 bases respectively, with 13 bases between them. CDR3 length: 15 residues. CDR3 amino acids: CASSIYRDMNTEAFF. The DNA of the CDR3 is TGTGCCAGCAGCATATACAGGGACATGAACACTGAAGCTTTCTTT.

This clone was detected once. The chain carries TRBV2 and TRBJ2-3; D might be TRBD2 (6 bases). Germline V gives CDR1 SNHLY, CDR2 FYNNEI. The CDR3 spans 14 residues. V gave up 10 bases and J gave up 1 base, with 15 bases separating them. As DNA, the CDR3 is TGTGCCACCGCCGGGACTTCCGGCACAGATACGCAGTATTTT. Amino acid sequence: CATAGTSGTDTQYF.

The rearrangement links TRBV27 to TRBJ1-2, with TRBD1 as a possible D gene (5 bases). CDR1 MNHEY and CDR2 SMNVEV come from the germline V gene (reference sequence). V was shortened by 0 bases and J by 2 bases, with 10 bases between the two germline ends. This CDR3 is 15 amino acids long. The CDR3 DNA is TGTGCCAGCAGTTTATCGGCCCAGGGCAACTATGGCTACACCTTC. Translation gives CASSLSAQGNYGYTF.

This clone was counted a few times. The chain joins TRBV7-9 to TRBJ1-1; 8 nucleotides align to TRBD1. Germline-derived CDR1 and CDR2 are SEHNR and FQNEAQ (reference sequence). The CDR3 is 13 residues long. The ends lost 3 bases at V and 7 bases at J; junction bases unmatched: 4. This CDR3 reads CASSFGQGLEAFF. CDR3 DNA: TGTGCCAGCAGCTTTGGACAGGGCCTTGAAGCTTTCTTT.

This clone came up a few times. V is TRBV15 and J is TRBJ2-7, with 7 nucleotides matching TRBD1. Germline assignment: CDR1 LNHNV and CDR2 YYDKDF (reference sequence). With 5 bases clipped from V and 0 bases from J, the junction kept 10 bases outside the gene matches. The CDR3 length is 16 residues. CDR3 residues: CATSSLVGTASYEQYF. The CDR3 DNA sequence: TGTGCCACCAGCTCCCTGGTTGGGACAGCCTCCTACGAGCAGTACTTC.

This clone was seen just once. The chain joins TRBV11-2 to TRBJ2-7; TRBD2 aligns across 10 bases. The CDR3 contains 16 residues. CDR1 and CDR2 (germline): SGHAT, FQNNGV. The junction had 4 bases not matched to a gene; V was cut back by 2 bases and J by 0 bases. The CDR3 sequence is CASSLPSGGSSYEQYF. The CDR3 DNA is TGTGCCAGCAGCTTACCTAGCGGGGGCTCCTCCTACGAGCAGTACTTC.

With respect to this clone: The sample holds other DNA sequences that translate to the same CDR3. This chain links TRBV5-1 with TRBJ2-3, with 9 positions matching TRBD2. Germline CDR1 is SGHRS and CDR2 is YFSETQ. Trimming cost V 0 bases and J 3 bases; bases outside gene matches: 2. This CDR3 contains 15 residues. In DNA, the CDR3 is TGCGCCAGCAGCTTGGTGGCGGGGGGGACAGATACGCAGTATTTT. It specifies CASSLVAGGTDTQYF.

The chain combines TRBV3-1 (or the pseudogene TRBV3-2) with TRBJ1-1, with 12 bases identical to TRBD1. This CDR3 is 15 amino acids long. The germline gives CDR1 LGHDT, CDR2 YNNKEL (reference sequence). With 3 bases clipped from V and 8 bases from J, the junction kept 7 bases outside the gene matches. CDR3 region: CASSHAGTGGKEAFF. The CDR3 DNA reads TGTGCCAGCAGCCATGCCGGGACAGGGGGCAAAGAAGCTTTCTTT.

The chain has TRBV6-6 and TRBJ2-3; D may be TRBD1 (6 bases). CDR1 and CDR2 from the germline V gene are MNHNY and SVGAGI (reference sequence). The CDR3 is 15 residues long. Trimming pared 2 bases from V and 2 bases from J, leaving 11 bases between. The DNA for the CDR3 is TGTGCCAGCAGTTACGGGACACCCCTCACAGATACGCAGTATTTT. Translation gives CASSYGTPLTDTQYF.

The chain employs TRBV9 and TRBJ1-1, with a weak D call TRBD1 (5 bases). The V gene's germline CDR1 is SGDLS and CDR2 YYNGEE. The CDR3 length is 17 residues. The V end was cut by 4 bases, the J end by 1 base, with 20 bases between. The CDR3 sequence is CASSPNIHQGWNTEAFF. DNA for the CDR3: TGTGCCAGCAGCCCTAATATTCATCAGGGATGGAACACTGAAGCTTTCTTT. Looking up the rest from reference TRBV9 and TRBJ1-1 gives the full variable domain: DSGVTQTPKHLITATGQRVTLRCSPRSGDLSVYWYQQSLDQGLQFLIQYYNGEERAKGNILERFSAQQFPDLHSELNLSSLELGDSALYFCASSPNIHQGWNTEAFFGQGTRLTVV.

The gene calls are TRBV5-1 and TRBJ2-3; tentative D call: TRBD1 (6 bases). V lost 4 bases and J lost 0, with 12 bases in between. This CDR3 is 15 amino acids long. Germline lookup yields CDR1 SGHRS and CDR2 YFSETQ. CDR3 coding DNA: TGCGCCAGCAGCCTACGACAGGTCAGCACAGATACGCAGTATTTT. The encoded protein is CASSLRQVSTDTQYF.

The CDR3 coding sequence is TGTGCCAGCAGCTACCCGGGACAGAAAAACATTCAGTACTTC. It specifies CASSYPGQKNIQYF. The chain uses TRBV7-9 and TRBJ2-4; 7 positions agree with TRBD1. The ends lost 4 bases at V and 4 bases at J; junction bases unmatched: 4. The CDR3 has 14 amino acids. Germline V gene lookup returns CDR1 SEHNR and CDR2 FQNEAQ (reference sequence).

V is TRBV10-1 and J is TRBJ1-1; 12 bases map to TRBD1. V lost 9 bases and J lost 2; bases outside the gene matches: 13. Looked up from germline, CDR1 is WNHNN and CDR2 is SYGVQD (reference sequence). The length of the CDR3 is 17 residues. The CDR3 loop reads CASRPGQGAMTNTEAFF. In DNA, the CDR3 is TGCGCCAGTCGACCGGGACAGGGGGCCATGACAAACACTGAAGCTTTCTTT.

This rearrangement joins TRBV5-6 to TRBJ2-3; D unresolved. V lost 4 bases and J lost 2, with 11 bases in between. Per the germline V gene, CDR1 is SGHDT and CDR2 is YYEEEE. CDR3 length: 14 residues. The CDR3, as DNA: TGTGCCAGCAGCCAAAGCGTCAACACAGATACGCAGTATTTT. Its protein product is CASSQSVNTDTQYF.

The CDR3 sequence: CASRAGVEQYF. The CDR3 nucleotides are TGTGCCAGCAGGGCAGGGGTCGAGCAGTACTTC. This sequence joins TRBV5-6 and TRBJ2-7; tentative D call: TRBD1 (6 bases). The ends were cut back, 5 bases at V and 6 bases at J, with 9 bases in the middle. In germline, CDR1 is SGHDT, CDR2 YYEEEE. CDR3 length: 11 amino acids.

V gene TRBV9 combines with J gene TRBJ2-7; 8 bases fit TRBD1. Germline V gene data show CDR1 as SGDLS and CDR2 as YYNGEE. The CDR3 is 16 amino acids. V dropped 0 bases and J dropped 3; count of bases not matched to a gene: 8. In nucleotides, the CDR3 is TGTGCCAGCAGCGTAGGGGGGACAGGTACGATCTACGAGCAGTACTTC. Translated, it gives CASSVGGTGTIYEQYF.

The chain couples TRBV11-2 to TRBJ2-3; 11 bases align to TRBD2. Unmatched junction bases numbered 7, after V lost 5 bases and J lost 6 bases. The CDR3 is made up of 15 amino acids. CDR1 and CDR2 from the germline V gene are SGHAT and FQNNGV. The CDR3 protein is CASSPTSGGGDTQYF. The DNA for the CDR3 is TGTGCCAGCAGCCCTACTAGCGGGGGAGGGGATACGCAGTATTTT.

The chain carries TRBV14 and TRBJ2-7; the match to TRBD1 covers 10 bases. The CDR3 contains 15 residues. CDR1 SGHDN and CDR2 FVKESK come from the germline V gene. The ends lost 3 bases at V and 2 bases at J; junction bases unmatched: 4. The CDR3: CASSQLGTGAYEQYF. CDR3 DNA sequence: TGTGCCAGCAGCCAGCTAGGGACAGGGGCCTACGAGCAGTACTTC. Supplemented by reference TRBV14 and TRBJ2-7, the full variable domain reads EAGVTQFPSHSVIEKGQTVTLRCDPISGHDNLYWYRRVMGKEIKFLLHFVKESKQDESGMPNNRFLAERTGGTYSTLKVQPAELEDSGVYFCASSQLGTGAYEQYFGPGTRLTVT.